The next 7 T cell receptor beta chains were all read from a single sample in a study of T cell repertoires in cytomegalovirus infection. In TCRdb, the reads were re-called with MiXCR into one record per CDR3 protein. In the table there are about 200,000 distinct CDR3 sequences, about a tenth of which are singletons. Sample: PBMCs. These TCRs come from a human donor in good health (CMV status not recorded). Some clones in this sample may be carry-over from other donors' samples.

This clonotype was found many times. The chain has TRBV7-2 and TRBJ1-1; tentatively, D is TRBD1 (6 bases). The length of the CDR3 is 14 residues. Germline V lookup: CDR1 SGHTA, CDR2 FQGNSA. Between the trimmed V and J ends, which lost 2 bases and 11 bases, there was a span of 18 bases. As DNA, the CDR3 is TGTGCCAGCAGCTTACCCTGGGAAGGGGGTGCTGCTTTCTTT. Protein product: CASSLPWEGGAAFF.

The table lists this clonotype with many counts. V and J are TRBV5-5 and TRBJ2-2; 10 positions agree with TRBD2. Germline V gene sequence: CDR1 SGHKS, CDR2 YYEKEE (reference sequence). This CDR3 is 15 amino acids long. The V and J ends lost 5 bases and 6 bases, in that order; junction bases with no gene match: 7. CDR3 in DNA: TGTGCCAGCAGTTCCGGGACTAGCGAGCCCGGGGAGCTGTTTTTT. Translating it yields CASSSGTSEPGELFF.

The sample holds many counts of this clonotype. The J gene is TRBJ2-1, the V gene TRBV7-8, with a possible D match to TRBD2 (5 bases). Germline loops: CDR1 SGHVS, CDR2 FQNEAQ. This CDR3 comprises 15 residues. V lost 2 bases, J lost 0 bases, and 8 bases lay in between. DNA for the CDR3: TGTGCCAGCAGCTTACGTGGGAGCTCCTACAATGAGCAGTTCTTC. Its protein product is CASSLRGSSYNEQFF.

This clonotype was recorded at least ten times. V is TRBV7-2 and J is TRBJ2-1, with D possibly being TRBD1 (5 bases). Looked up from germline, CDR1 is SGHTA and CDR2 is FQGNSA. Between the trimmed V and J ends, which lost 5 bases and 9 bases, there was a span of 11 bases. This CDR3 is 12 amino acids long. CDR3 region: CASSTQGSEQFF. For the CDR3, the DNA is TGTGCCAGCAGCACGCAGGGTTCTGAGCAGTTCTTC.

The chain employs TRBV2 and TRBJ2-1, with D possibly TRBD2 on 5 matching bases. The germline V gene has CDR1 SNHLY and CDR2 FYNNEI. This CDR3 is built from 15 residues. V gave up 1 base and J gave up 3 bases, with 10 bases separating them. CDR3 in amino acids: CASSEGLALYNEQFF. DNA of the CDR3: TGTGCCAGCAGTGAAGGCCTAGCCCTCTACAATGAGCAGTTCTTC.

Many counts were recorded for this clonotype. V and J are TRBV4-2 and TRBJ1-5; no reliable D call. Trimming removed 1 base from V and 0 bases from J, with 16 bases in between. Germline CDR1 reads LGHNA; CDR2 reads YNFKEQ. The CDR3 totals 18 residues. CDR3 region: CASSQAGLLGYSNQPQHF. The CDR3 coding sequence is TGTGCCAGCAGCCAAGCAGGTCTCCTGGGTTATAGCAATCAGCCCCAGCATTTT.

This clonotype was seen at least ten times. V gene TRBV7-9 combines with J gene TRBJ2-1, with D perhaps matching TRBD1 (5 bases). The germline V gene encodes CDR1 SEHNR and CDR2 FQNEAQ (reference sequence). The CDR3 contains 15 residues. Trimming took off 0 bases at V and 3 bases at J, with 9 bases between the two ends. As DNA, the CDR3 is TGTGCCAGCAGCTTAGCGCTAGGGGTCTACAATGAGCAGTTCTTC. Translation gives CASSLALGVYNEQFF.